This note documents a single TCR beta chain sequence. This entry is derived from a study of T-cell memory formation after mild COVID-19. The overall study: Clustering of TCRs was largely donor specific.

TCRdb ran MiXCR on the 5' RACE reads and lists one entry per CDR3 protein. The sample has fewer than 700,000 distinct CDR3 sequences; approximately 18% are singletons. This CDR3 contains 15 residues. Trimming removed 5 bases from V and 4 bases from J; junction bases left unmatched: 6. This TCR derives from an adult woman who had mild COVID-19 (a few samples of this study predate the infection). Cell type and time point are not known. Sequenced sample: PBMCs or a T cell subset sorted from them (not recorded which). The gene calls are TRBV12-3 or TRBV12-4 and TRBJ1-2, with TRBD1 matching over 11 bases. In DNA, the CDR3 is TGTGCCAGCAGTCCCGGGACAGGGGGACTCTATGGCTACACCTTC. It translates to CASSPGTGGLYGYTF.